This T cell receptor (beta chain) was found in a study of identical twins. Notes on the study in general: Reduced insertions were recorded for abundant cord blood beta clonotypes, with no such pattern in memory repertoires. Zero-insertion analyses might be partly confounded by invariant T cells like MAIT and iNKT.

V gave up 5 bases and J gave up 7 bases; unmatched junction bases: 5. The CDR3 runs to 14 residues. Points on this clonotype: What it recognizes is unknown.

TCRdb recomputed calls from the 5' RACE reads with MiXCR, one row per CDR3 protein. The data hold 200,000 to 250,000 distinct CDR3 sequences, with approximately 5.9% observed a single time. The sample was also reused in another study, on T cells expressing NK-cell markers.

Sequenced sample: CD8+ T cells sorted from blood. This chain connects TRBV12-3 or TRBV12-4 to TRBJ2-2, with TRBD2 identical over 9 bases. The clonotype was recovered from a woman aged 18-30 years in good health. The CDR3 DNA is TGTGCCAGCAGTAGCGGGGGGACGGTCGGGGAGCTGTTTTTT. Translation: CASSSGGTVGELFF.